This note documents a single T cell receptor beta chain sequence. This entry is derived from a study of cytomegalovirus exposure and HLA in healthy donors. PCR amplification relied on 60 Vbeta primers (plus 13 Jbeta primers). TCRdb's copy holds only in-frame clones and misses some; the assay was immunoSEQ multiplex PCR. The data contain roughly 80,000 clones, about 80% of them seen just once; the ten biggest clones take up under 3.5%. Germline V gene lookup returns CDR1 LGHNA and CDR2 YNFKEQ. This CDR3 has 15 residues. With 1 base removed from V and 1 base from J, the gap between germline ends came to 10 bases.

This chain joins TRBV4-2 and TRBJ1-1; a possible D gene is TRBD1 (5 bases). This receptor was obtained from a man in his fifties or sixties in good health and CMV-seropositive. Sequences were obtained from PBMCs. In DNA form, the CDR3 reads TGTGCCAGCAGCCAAGGGGGGGGGAAGAACACTGAAGCTTTCTTT. Residues: CASSQGGGKNTEAFF.